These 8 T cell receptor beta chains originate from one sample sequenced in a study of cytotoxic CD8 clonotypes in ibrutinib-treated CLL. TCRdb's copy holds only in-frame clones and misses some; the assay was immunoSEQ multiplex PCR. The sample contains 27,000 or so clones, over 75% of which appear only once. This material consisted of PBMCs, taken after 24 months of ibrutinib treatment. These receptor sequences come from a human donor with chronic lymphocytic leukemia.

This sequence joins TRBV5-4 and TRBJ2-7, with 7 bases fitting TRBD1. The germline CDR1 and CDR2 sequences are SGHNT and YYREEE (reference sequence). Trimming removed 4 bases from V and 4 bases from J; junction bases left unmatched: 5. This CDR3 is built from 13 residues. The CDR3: CASSLGTVYEQYF. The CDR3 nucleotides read TGTGCCAGCAGCCTAGGGACAGTTTACGAGCAGTACTTC.

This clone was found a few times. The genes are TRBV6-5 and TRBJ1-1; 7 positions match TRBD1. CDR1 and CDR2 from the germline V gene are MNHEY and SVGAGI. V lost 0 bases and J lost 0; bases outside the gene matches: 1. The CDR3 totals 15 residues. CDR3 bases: TGTGCCAGCAGTTACTCAACAGGGGTGAACACTGAAGCTTTCTTT. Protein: CASSYSTGVNTEAFF.

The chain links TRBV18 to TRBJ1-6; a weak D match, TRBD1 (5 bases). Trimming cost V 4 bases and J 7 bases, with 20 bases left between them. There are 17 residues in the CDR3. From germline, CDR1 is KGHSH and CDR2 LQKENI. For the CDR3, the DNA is TGTGCCAGCTCACTACAAGGGCCAGGGTTCAAGAATTCACCCCTCCACTTT. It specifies CASSLQGPGFKNSPLHF. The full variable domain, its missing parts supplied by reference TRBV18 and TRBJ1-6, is NAGVMQNPRHLVRRRGQEARLRCSPMKGHSHVYWYRQLPEEGLKFMVYLQKENIIDESGMPKERFSAEFPKEGPSILRIQQVVRGDSAAYFCASSLQGPGFKNSPLHFGNGTRLTVT.

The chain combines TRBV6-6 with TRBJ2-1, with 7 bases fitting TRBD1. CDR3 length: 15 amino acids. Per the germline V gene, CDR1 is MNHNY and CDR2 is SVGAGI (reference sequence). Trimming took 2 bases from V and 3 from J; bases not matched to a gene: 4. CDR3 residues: CASSYVAGGYNEQFF. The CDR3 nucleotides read TGTGCCAGCAGTTACGTCGCAGGGGGCTACAATGAGCAGTTCTTC.

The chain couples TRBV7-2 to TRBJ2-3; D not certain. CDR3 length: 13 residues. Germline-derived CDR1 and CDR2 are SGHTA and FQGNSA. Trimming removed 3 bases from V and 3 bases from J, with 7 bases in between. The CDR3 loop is CASSFLVTDTQYF. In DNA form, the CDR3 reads TGTGCCAGCAGCTTTTTAGTAACAGATACGCAGTATTTT.

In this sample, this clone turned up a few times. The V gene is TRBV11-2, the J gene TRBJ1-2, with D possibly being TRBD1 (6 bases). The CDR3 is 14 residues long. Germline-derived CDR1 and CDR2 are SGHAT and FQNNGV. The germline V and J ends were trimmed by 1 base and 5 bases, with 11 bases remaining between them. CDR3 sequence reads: CASSLGVRGYGYTF. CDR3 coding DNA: TGTGCCAGCAGCTTAGGGGTCAGGGGATATGGCTACACCTTC.

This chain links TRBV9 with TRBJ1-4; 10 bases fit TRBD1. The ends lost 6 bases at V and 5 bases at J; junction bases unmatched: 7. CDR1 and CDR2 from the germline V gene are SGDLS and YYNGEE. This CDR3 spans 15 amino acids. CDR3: CASTSGTGVNEKLFF. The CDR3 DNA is TGTGCCAGCACCTCCGGGACAGGGGTAAATGAAAAACTGTTTTTT.

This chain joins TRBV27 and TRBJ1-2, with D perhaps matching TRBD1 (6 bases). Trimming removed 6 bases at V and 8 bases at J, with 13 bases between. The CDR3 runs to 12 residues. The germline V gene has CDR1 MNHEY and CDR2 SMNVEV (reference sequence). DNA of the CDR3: TGTGCCAGCAGCCGAACAGGGCTAGGCTACACCTTC. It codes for CASSRTGLGYTF.